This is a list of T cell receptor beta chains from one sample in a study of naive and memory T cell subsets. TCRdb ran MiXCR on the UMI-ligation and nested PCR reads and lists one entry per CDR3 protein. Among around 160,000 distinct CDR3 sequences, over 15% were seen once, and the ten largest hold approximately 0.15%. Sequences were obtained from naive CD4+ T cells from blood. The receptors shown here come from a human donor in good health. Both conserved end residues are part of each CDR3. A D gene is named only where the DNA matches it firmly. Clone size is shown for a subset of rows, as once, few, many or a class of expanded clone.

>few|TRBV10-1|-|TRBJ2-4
CASSPKLGGENIQYF
TGCGCCAGCAGCCCAAAACTAGGAGGGGAAAACATTCAGTACTTC
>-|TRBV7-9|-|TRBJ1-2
CASSLASGSNYGYTF
TGTGCCAGCAGCTTAGCCTCAGGGAGCAACTATGGCTACACCTTC
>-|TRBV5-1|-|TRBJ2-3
CASSGASTDTQYF
TGCGCCAGCAGCGGGGCAAGCACAGATACGCAGTATTTT
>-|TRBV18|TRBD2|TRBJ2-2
CASSPEGPGLASGELFF
TGTGCCAGCTCACCAGAGGGCCCGGGACTAGCATCCGGGGAGCTGTTTTTT
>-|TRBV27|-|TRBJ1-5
CASSFGGQQPQHF
TGTGCCAGCAGTTTCGGGGGGCAACAGCCCCAGCATTTT
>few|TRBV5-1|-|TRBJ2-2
CASSGGTVTGELFF
TGCGCCAGCAGCGGTGGGACGGTCACCGGGGAGCTGTTTTTT
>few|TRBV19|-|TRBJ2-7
CASSIVGGRTYEQYF
TGTGCCAGTAGTATAGTGGGCGGCAGGACCTACGAGCAGTACTTC
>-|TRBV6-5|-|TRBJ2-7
CASSYSRSSYEQYF
TGTGCCAGCAGTTACTCGCGCAGCTCCTACGAGCAGTACTTC
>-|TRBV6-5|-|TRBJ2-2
CASLAIESGPVAGELFF
TGTGCCAGCTTGGCGATTGAAAGCGGCCCCGTTGCCGGGGAGCTGTTTTTT
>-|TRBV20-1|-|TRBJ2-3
CSAERECNTDTQYF
TGCAGTGCTGAACGGGAGTGTAACACAGATACGCAGTATTTT
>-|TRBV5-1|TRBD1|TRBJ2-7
CASSYRGDYEQYF
TGCGCCAGCAGCTACAGGGGGGACTACGAGCAGTACTTC
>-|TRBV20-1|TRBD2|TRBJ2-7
CSATLAGGPYEQYF
TGCAGTGCTACGTTAGCGGGAGGACCCTACGAGCAGTACTTC
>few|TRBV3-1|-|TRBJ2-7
CASSQGLFSTYEQYF
TGTGCCAGCAGCCAAGGGCTATTCTCTACCTACGAGCAGTACTTC
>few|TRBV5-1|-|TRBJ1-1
CASSVGDLNTEAFF
TGCGCCAGCAGTGTAGGCGATCTGAACACTGAAGCTTTCTTT
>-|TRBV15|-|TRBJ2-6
CATSRVGGLSGANVLTF
TGTGCCACCAGCAGAGTTGGGGGATTGTCGGGGGCCAACGTCCTGACTTTC
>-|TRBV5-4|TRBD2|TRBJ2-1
CASSPGGREFF
TGTGCCAGCAGCCCGGGGGGGCGGGAGTTCTTC
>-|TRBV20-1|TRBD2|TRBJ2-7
CSARGVSGRPAYEQYF
TGCAGTGCTAGGGGGGTTAGCGGGAGGCCCGCCTACGAGCAGTACTTC
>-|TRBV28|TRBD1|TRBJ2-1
CASSKQSPGTGEFF
TGTGCCAGCAGTAAACAGTCCCCCGGGACAGGGGAGTTCTTC
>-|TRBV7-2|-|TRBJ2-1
CASSLDWDEQFF
TGTGCCAGCAGCTTAGATTGGGATGAGCAGTTCTTC
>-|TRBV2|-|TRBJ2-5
CASSVRGWYQETQYF
TGTGCCAGCAGTGTCCGGGGCTGGTACCAAGAGACCCAGTACTTC
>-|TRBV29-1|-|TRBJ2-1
CSVLTGPNEQFF
TGCAGCGTCCTAACAGGTCCCAATGAGCAGTTCTTC
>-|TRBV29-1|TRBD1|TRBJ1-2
CSVSEGAVGYTF
TGCAGCGTGAGCGAGGGGGCAGTTGGCTACACCTTC
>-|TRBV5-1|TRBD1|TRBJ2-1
CASSPGGQGAYNEQFF
TGCGCCAGCAGCCCGGGGGGACAGGGGGCCTACAATGAGCAGTTCTTC
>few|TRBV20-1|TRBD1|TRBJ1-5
CSCATGGNQPQHF
TGCAGTTGCGCGACAGGGGGCAATCAGCCCCAGCATTTT
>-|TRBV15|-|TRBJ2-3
CATSRVSIVDTQYF
TGTGCCACCAGCAGAGTCAGTATCGTGGATACGCAGTATTTT
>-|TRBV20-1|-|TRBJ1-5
CSASPRVNQPQHF
TGCAGTGCTAGCCCCAGGGTCAATCAGCCCCAGCATTTT
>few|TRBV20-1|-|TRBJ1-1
CSASFFGSTEAFF
TGCAGTGCTAGTTTTTTCGGGAGTACTGAAGCTTTCTTT
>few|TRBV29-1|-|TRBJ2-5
CSGSPGSSPQETQYF
TGCAGCGGATCCCCGGGGTCTTCCCCTCAAGAGACCCAGTACTTC
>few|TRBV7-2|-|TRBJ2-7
CASSLQSSGFTTYEQYF
TGTGCCAGCAGCTTACAGTCTTCAGGGTTTACCACCTACGAGCAGTACTTC
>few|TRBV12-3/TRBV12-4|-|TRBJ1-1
CASSPLRVGAEAFF
TGTGCCAGCAGTCCCCTCAGGGTCGGCGCTGAAGCTTTCTTT
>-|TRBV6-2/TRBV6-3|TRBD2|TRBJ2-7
CASSSGTSDYEQYF
TGTGCCAGCAGCTCCGGGACTAGCGACTACGAGCAGTACTTC
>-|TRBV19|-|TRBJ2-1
CASSIRKHSSYNEQFF
TGTGCCAGTAGTATAAGGAAACACAGCTCCTACAATGAGCAGTTCTTC
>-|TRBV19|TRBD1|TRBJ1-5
CASSRQGARNQPQHF
TGTGCCAGTAGCAGACAGGGGGCCAGGAATCAGCCCCAGCATTTT
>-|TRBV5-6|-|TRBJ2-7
CASSFAPIGITYEQYF
TGTGCCAGCAGCTTTGCGCCAATCGGGATTACCTACGAGCAGTACTTC
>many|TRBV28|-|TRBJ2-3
CASSLGATDTQYF
TGTGCCAGCAGTTTGGGGGCGACAGATACGCAGTATTTT
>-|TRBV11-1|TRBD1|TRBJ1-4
CASSSKDRGTEKLFF
TGTGCCAGCAGCTCAAAGGACAGGGGGACTGAAAAACTGTTTTTT
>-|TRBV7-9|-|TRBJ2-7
CASSFLGQTSYEQYF
TGTGCCAGCAGCTTCCTGGGCCAGACCTCCTACGAGCAGTACTTC
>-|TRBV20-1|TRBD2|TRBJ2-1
CSAPPTSGRGNEQFF
TGCAGTGCCCCACCGACTAGCGGGAGAGGCAATGAGCAGTTCTTC
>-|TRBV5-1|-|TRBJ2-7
CASSLFADTYEQYF
TGCGCCAGCAGCTTGTTTGCAGACACCTACGAGCAGTACTTC
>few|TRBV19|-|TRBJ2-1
CASSIGVLDNEQFF
TGTGCCAGTAGTATTGGAGTTCTAGACAATGAGCAGTTCTTC
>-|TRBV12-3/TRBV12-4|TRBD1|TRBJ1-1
CASSLGQGSVNTEAFF
TGTGCCAGCAGTTTAGGACAGGGGAGTGTGAACACTGAAGCTTTCTTT
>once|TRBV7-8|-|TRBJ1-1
CASSHKEIEAFF
TGTGCCAGCAGCCATAAAGAGATTGAAGCTTTCTTT
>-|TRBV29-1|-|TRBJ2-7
CSVEGKYEQYF
TGCAGCGTTGAAGGCAAGTACGAGCAGTACTTC
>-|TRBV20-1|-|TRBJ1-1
CSARSGNTEAFF
TGCAGTGCTAGATCGGGGAACACTGAAGCTTTCTTT
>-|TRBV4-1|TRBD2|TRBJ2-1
CASSHYGLAGDDEQFF
TGCGCCAGCAGCCACTACGGACTAGCGGGAGACGATGAGCAGTTCTTC
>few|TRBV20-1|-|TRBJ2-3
CSAMTASTDTQYF
TGCAGTGCGATGACTGCTAGCACAGATACGCAGTATTTT
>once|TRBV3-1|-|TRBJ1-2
CASSPRQGYGYTF
TGTGCCAGCAGTCCACGTCAGGGTTATGGCTACACCTTC
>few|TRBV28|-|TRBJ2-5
CASGQVGETQYF
TGTGCCAGCGGTCAGGTCGGAGAGACCCAGTACTTC
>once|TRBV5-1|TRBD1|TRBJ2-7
CASSFTGGEVREQYF
TGCGCCAGCAGCTTTACAGGGGGCGAGGTCCGCGAGCAGTACTTC
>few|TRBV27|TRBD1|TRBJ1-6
CASSLSTGQGRSPLHF
TGTGCCAGCAGTTTATCGACGGGACAGGGCAGGTCACCCCTCCACTTT
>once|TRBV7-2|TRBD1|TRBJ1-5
CASSAGQGYNQPQHF
TGTGCCAGCAGCGCCGGACAGGGCTACAATCAGCCCCAGCATTTT
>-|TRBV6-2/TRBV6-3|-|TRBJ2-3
CASSYSFGVVADTQYF
TGTGCCAGCAGTTACTCGTTCGGCGTGGTCGCAGATACGCAGTATTTT
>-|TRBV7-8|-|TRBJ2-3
CASSHNLRDGTDTQYF
TGTGCCAGCAGCCACAACCTCAGGGACGGCACAGATACGCAGTATTTT